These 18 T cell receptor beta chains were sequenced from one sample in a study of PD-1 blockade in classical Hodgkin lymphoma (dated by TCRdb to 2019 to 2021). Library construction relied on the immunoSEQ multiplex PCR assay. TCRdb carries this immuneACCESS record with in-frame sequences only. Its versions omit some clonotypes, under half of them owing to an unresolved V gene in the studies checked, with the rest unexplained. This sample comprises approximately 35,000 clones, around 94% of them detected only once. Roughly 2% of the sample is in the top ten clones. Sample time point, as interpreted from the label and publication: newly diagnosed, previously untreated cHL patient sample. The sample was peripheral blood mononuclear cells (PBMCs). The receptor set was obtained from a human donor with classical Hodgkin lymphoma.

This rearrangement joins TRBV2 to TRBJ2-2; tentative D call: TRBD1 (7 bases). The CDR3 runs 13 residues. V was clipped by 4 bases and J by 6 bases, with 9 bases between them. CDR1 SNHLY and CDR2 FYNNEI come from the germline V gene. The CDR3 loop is CASSGRGAGELFF. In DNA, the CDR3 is TGTGCCAGCAGTGGCAGGGGGGCCGGGGAGCTGTTTTTT. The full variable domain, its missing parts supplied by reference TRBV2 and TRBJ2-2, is EPEVTQTPSHQVTQMGQEVILRCVPISNHLYFYWYRQILGQKVEFLVSFYNNEISEKSEIFDDQFSVERPDGSNFTLKIRSTKLEDSAMYFCASSGRGAGELFFGEGSRLTVL.

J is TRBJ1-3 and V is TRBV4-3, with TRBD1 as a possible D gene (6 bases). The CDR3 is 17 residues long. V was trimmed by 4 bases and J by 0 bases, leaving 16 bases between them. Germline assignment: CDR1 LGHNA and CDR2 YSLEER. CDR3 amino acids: CASSRRPTGSSGNTIYF. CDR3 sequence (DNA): TGCGCCAGCAGCCGAAGGCCAACAGGGTCCTCTGGAAACACCATATATTTT.

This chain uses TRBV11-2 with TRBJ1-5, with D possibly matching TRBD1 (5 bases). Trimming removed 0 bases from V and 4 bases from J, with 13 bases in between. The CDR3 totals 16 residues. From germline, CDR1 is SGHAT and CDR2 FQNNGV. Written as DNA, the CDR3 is TGTGCCAGCAGCTTAGAGGGGGGGGGAGATAATCAGCCCCAGCATTTT. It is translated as CASSLEGGGDNQPQHF.

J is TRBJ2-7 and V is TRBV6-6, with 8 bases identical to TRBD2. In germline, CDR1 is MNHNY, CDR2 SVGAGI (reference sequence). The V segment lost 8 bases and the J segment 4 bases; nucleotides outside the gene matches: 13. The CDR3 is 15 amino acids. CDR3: CASLFHRGRLYEQYF. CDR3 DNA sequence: TGTGCCAGCCTATTTCACCGCGGGAGGTTATACGAGCAGTACTTC.

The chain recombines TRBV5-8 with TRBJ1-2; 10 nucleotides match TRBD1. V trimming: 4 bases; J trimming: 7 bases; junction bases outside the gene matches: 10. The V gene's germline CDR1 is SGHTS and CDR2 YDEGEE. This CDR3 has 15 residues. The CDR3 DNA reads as TGTGCCAGCAGCCAGGGACAGGGGAATTATTTTGGCTACACCTTC. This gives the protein CASSQGQGNYFGYTF.

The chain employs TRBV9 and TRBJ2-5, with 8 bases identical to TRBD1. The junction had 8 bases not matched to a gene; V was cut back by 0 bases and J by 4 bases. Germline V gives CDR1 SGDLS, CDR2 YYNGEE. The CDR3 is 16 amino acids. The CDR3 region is CASSVGPSRGPETQYF. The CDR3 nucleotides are TGTGCCAGCAGCGTAGGGCCGTCCAGGGGGCCAGAGACCCAGTACTTC.

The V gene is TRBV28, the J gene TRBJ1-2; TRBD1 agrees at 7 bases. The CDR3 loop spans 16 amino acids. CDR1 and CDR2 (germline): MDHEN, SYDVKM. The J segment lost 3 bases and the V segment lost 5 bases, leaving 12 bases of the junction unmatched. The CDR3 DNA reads TGTGCCAGCAGTCGCCCCGGGACAGAGACTTACTATGGCTACACCTTC. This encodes CASSRPGTETYYGYTF.

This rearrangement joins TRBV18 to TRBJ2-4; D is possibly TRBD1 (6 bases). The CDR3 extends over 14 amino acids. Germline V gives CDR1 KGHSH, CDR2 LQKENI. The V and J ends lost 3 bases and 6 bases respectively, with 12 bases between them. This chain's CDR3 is CASSPSGQPNIQYF. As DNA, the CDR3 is TGTGCCAGCTCACCCTCTGGACAGCCAAACATTCAGTACTTC. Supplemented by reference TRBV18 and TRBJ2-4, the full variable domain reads NAGVMQNPRHLVRRRGQEARLRCSPMKGHSHVYWYRQLPEEGLKFMVYLQKENIIDESGMPKERFSAEFPKEGPSILRIQQVVRGDSAAYFCASSPSGQPNIQYFGAGTRLSVL.

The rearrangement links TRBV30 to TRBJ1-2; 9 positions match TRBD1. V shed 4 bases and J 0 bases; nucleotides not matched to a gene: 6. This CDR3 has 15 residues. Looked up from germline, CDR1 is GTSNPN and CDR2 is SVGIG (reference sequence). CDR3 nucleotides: TGTGCCTGGATCCGGGACAGGGCGGCTAACTATGGCTACACCTTC. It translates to CAWIRDRAANYGYTF.

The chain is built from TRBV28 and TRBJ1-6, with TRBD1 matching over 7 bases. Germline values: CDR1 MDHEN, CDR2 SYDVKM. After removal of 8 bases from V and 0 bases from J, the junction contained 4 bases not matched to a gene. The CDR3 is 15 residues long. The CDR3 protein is CASLTGSSYNSPLHF. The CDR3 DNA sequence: TGTGCCAGCCTGACAGGGAGCTCCTATAATTCACCCCTCCACTTT. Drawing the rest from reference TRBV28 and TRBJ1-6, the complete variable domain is DVKVTQSSRYLVKRTGEKVFLECVQDMDHENMFWYRQDPGLGLRLIYFSYDVKMKEKGDIPEGYSVSREKKERFSLILESASTNQTSMYLCASLTGSSYNSPLHFGNGTRLTVT.

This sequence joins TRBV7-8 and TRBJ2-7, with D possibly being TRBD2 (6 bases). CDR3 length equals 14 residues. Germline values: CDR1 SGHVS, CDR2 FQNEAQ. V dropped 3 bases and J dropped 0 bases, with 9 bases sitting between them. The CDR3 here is CASSFRGNSYEQYF. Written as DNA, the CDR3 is TGTGCCAGCAGCTTTCGGGGGAACTCCTACGAGCAGTACTTC.

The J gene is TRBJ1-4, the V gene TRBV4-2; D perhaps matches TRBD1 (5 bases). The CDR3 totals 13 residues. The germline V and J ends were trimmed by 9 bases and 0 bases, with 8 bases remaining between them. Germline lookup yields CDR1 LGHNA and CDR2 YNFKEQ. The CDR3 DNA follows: TGTGCCAGTCCGGGGGCAACTAATGAAAAACTGTTTTTT. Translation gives CASPGATNEKLFF.

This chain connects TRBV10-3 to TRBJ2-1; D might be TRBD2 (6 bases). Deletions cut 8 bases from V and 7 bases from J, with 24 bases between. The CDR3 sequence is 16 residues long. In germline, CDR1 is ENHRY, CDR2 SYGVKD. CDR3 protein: CAIRPALGGVLNEQFF. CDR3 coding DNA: TGTGCCATCCGACCCGCTTTGGGGGGAGTATTAAATGAGCAGTTCTTC.

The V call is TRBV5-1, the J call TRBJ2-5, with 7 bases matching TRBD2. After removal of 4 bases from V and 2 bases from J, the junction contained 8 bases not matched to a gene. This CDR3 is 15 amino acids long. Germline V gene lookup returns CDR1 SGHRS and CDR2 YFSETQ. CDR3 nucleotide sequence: TGCGCCAGCAGCGGGGAGGGGCACACTCAAGAGACCCAGTACTTC. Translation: CASSGEGHTQETQYF.

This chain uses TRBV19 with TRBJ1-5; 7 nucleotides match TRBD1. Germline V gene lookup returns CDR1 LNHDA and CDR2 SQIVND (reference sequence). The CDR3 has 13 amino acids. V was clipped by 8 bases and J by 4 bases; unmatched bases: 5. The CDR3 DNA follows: TGTGCCAGTCACGACAGGGAAAATCAGCCCCAGCATTTT. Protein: CASHDRENQPQHF.

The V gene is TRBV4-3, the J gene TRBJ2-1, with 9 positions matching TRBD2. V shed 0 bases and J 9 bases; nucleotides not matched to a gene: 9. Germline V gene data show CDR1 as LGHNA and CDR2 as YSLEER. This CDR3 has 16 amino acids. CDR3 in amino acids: CASSQDRASGEAEQFF. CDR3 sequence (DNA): TGCGCCAGCAGCCAAGATCGTGCTAGCGGGGAGGCTGAGCAGTTCTTC.

CDR3 sequence reads: CATNPPGRFTEAFF. DNA of the CDR3: TGTGCCACCAACCCCCCAGGGAGGTTCACTGAAGCTTTCTTT. The J gene is TRBJ1-1, the V gene TRBV19, with D perhaps TRBD1 (5 bases). Germline V CDR1 and CDR2: LNHDA, SQIVND (reference sequence). CDR3 length: 14 residues. V was cut by 10 bases and J by 4 bases, with 19 bases left in between.

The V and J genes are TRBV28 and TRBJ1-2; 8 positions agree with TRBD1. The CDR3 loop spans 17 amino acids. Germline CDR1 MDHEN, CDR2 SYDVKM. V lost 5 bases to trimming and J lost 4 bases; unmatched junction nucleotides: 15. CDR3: CASSPEPARGRVYGYTF. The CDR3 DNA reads TGTGCCAGCAGTCCAGAGCCCGCCAGGGGGCGTGTCTATGGCTACACCTTC.